The sequence of this TCR beta chain was determined in a study of blood T cells in healthy people across ages. Primers used in a second PCR of roughly 7 to 12 cycles were a sample-barcoded 5' primer and a J-beta primer mix. With 12 random nucleotides, a template-switch adaptor tagged each individual cDNA molecule. Every sample gave at least 3 million paired-end reads containing CDR3. Using its own MiXCR run on the 5' RACE reads, TCRdb lists one record per CDR3 protein. The sample records about 830,000 distinct CDR3 sequences, approximately 59% being singletons. About this clonotype: Its cognate antigen is unknown.

Findings and limits, study-wide: Roughly linearly, TCR beta diversity per million T cells fell as age increased. Donor CMV status, an unknown factor, possibly confounded changes in expanded clonotypes.

CDR3 length equals 15 residues. V trimming: 6 bases; J trimming: 2 bases; junction bases outside the gene matches: 7. From germline, CDR1 is MDHEN and CDR2 SYDVKM. The sequence came from a man between 25 and 39 years old in good health. The chain carries TRBV28 and TRBJ2-7; 10 bases map to TRBD2. Sequenced: blood. CDR3 sequence reads: CASSSLAGVPYEQYF. DNA for the CDR3: TGTGCCAGCAGCTCTCTAGCGGGGGTACCCTACGAGCAGTACTTC.